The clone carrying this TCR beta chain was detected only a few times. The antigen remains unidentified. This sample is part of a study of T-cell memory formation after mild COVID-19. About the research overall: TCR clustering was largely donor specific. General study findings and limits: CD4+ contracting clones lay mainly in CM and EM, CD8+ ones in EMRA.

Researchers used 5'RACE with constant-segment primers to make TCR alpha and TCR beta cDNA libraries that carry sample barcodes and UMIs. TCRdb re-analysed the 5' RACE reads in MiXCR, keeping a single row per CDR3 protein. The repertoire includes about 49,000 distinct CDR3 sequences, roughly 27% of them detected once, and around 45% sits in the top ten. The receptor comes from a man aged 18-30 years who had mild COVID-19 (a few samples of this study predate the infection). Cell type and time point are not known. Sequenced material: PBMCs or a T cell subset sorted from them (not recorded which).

DNA of the CDR3: TGTGCCAGCAGCTTCGGACAGGTGGGGCCTTTCTTT. Amino acids: CASSFGQVGPFF. The rearrangement links TRBV7-8 to TRBJ1-1, with 7 nucleotides matching TRBD1. The CDR3 extends over 12 amino acids. Trimming at V came to 3 bases and at J to 12 bases, leaving 7 bases not matched to a gene. Germline loops: CDR1 SGHVS, CDR2 FQNEAQ.